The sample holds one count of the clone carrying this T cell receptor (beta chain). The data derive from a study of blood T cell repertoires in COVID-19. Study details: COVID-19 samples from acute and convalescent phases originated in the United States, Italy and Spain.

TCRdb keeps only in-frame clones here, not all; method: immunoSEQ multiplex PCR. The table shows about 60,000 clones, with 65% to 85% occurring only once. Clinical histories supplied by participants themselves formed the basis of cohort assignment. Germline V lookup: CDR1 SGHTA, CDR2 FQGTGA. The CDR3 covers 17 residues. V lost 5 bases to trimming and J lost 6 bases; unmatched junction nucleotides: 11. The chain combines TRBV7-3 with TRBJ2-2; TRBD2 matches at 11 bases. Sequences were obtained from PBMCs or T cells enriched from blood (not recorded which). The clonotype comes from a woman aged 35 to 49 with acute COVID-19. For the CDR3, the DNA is TGTGCCAGCAGCCTCCTGGGGCTAGCGGGAGGTGCCGGGGAGCTGTTTTTT. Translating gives CASSLLGLAGGAGELFF.